The 22 T cell receptor beta chains reported below all come from one sample, sequenced in a study of human T cells and chemical hapten exposure (dated by TCRdb to the early 2020s). The library was obtained by RACE. The instrument given in TCRdb is NextSeq 500. Using fastp trimming at Q25 and MiXCR clonotype assembly, TCRdb reanalyzed the public sequencing data and kept in-frame beta chains. Here each entry gathers all rows of one CDR3 protein and keeps the most common genes and DNA. This sample lists more than 90,000 distinct CDR3 sequences; about an eighth were detected once. Of the sample, roughly 3.1% falls within the top ten clones. The time point tag for this specimen amounts to: patch test 2, 6 weeks after DPC sensitization. The treatment or condition label, read with the paper, signifies: therapeutic diphenylcyclopropenone sensitization with weekly scalp DPC. Here the sequenced sample was whole blood, taken in connection with sensitization to the hapten diphenylcyclopropenone (DPC). These receptors were obtained from a middle-aged woman with alopecia areata. Some clones in this sample may be carry-over from other donors' samples.

This clonotype was counted ten times or more. J is TRBJ1-2 and V is TRBV20-1; D is uncertain. Germline loops: CDR1 DFQATT, CDR2 SNEGSKA (reference sequence). The V end lost 5 bases, the J end lost 2 bases, and 12 bases lay between the germline ends. The CDR3 runs to 13 residues. In nucleotides, the CDR3 is TGCAGTGCTTCCGCAGACCGAAACTATGGCTACACCTTC. Translated, it gives CSASADRNYGYTF.

In this sample, this clonotype turned up a few times. The rearrangement joins TRBV12-3 or TRBV12-4 to TRBJ1-2; TRBD1 aligns across 8 bases. The CDR3 contains 17 residues. The V segment lost 7 bases and the J segment 0 bases; nucleotides outside the gene matches: 13. This CDR3 reads CASTDRGTGAANYGYTF. For the CDR3, the DNA is TGTGCCAGCACCGACCGGGGGACAGGCGCAGCTAACTATGGCTACACCTTC.

This clonotype was counted a few times. The chain has TRBV7-9 and TRBJ1-2; D is possibly TRBD1 (6 bases). The V end lost 5 bases, the J end lost 8 bases, and 15 bases lay between the germline ends. The germline gives CDR1 SEHNR, CDR2 FQNEAQ (reference sequence). The length of the CDR3 is 13 residues. The CDR3 DNA reads as TGTGCCAGCAGCCCTCGGGGGGGCTGGGGCTACACCTTC. Residues: CASSPRGGWGYTF.

The sample holds many counts of this clonotype. The rearrangement joins TRBV6-2 or TRBV6-3 to TRBJ2-7; 7 bases are shared with TRBD2. CDR3 length equals 17 residues. Germline CDR1 reads MNHEY; CDR2 reads SVGEGT. After removal of 6 bases from V and 0 bases from J, the junction contained 14 bases not matched to a gene. The CDR3: CASSDTHLAEASYEQYF. In DNA form, the CDR3 reads TGTGCCAGCAGCGATACCCACCTAGCGGAAGCCTCCTACGAGCAGTACTTC.

This rearrangement joins TRBV6-5 to TRBJ2-1; perhaps D is TRBD1 or TRBD2 (5 bases each). This CDR3 is built from 15 residues. Germline lookup yields CDR1 MNHEY and CDR2 SVGAGI. Between the trimmed V and J ends, which lost 4 bases and 10 bases, there was a span of 20 bases. The CDR3 sequence is CASSSTPGPPGEQFF. The CDR3 coding sequence is TGTGCCAGCAGTTCTACTCCGGGACCCCCTGGGGAGCAGTTCTTC.

This sequence joins TRBV3-1 and TRBJ2-1; D is perhaps TRBD1 or TRBD2 (5 bases each). Germline V gene data show CDR1 as LGHDT and CDR2 as YNNKEL (reference sequence). CDR3 length: 17 residues. V lost 5 bases and J lost 1, with 18 bases in between. This chain's CDR3 is CASSVHRDRRSYNEQFF. DNA for the CDR3: TGTGCCAGCAGCGTCCACCGGGACCGAAGATCCTACAATGAGCAGTTCTTC.

This clonotype has ten or more counts. The chain couples TRBV12-3 or TRBV12-4 to TRBJ2-1, with D perhaps TRBD1 (5 bases). V gave up 6 bases and J gave up 3 bases, with 9 bases separating them. The CDR3 runs to 13 residues. CDR3 sequence (DNA): TGTGCCAGCAGACTGACAGTCTACAATGAGCAGTTCTTC. This codes for CASRLTVYNEQFF.

There are a few counts of this clonotype. J is TRBJ1-5 and V is TRBV15; D unresolved. V was shortened by 0 bases and J by 5 bases, with 8 bases between the two germline ends. There are 14 residues in the CDR3. CDR1 LNHNV and CDR2 YYDKDF come from the germline V gene (reference sequence). The CDR3 spells CATSRDLTDQPQHF. In nucleotides, the CDR3 is TGTGCCACCAGCAGAGATCTGACGGATCAGCCCCAGCATTTT.

The sample holds many counts of this clonotype. The chain has TRBV14 and TRBJ2-1; possible D gene TRBD1, 6 bases. The CDR3 extends over 15 amino acids. Germline loops: CDR1 SGHDN, CDR2 FVKESK. The V gene lost 4 bases and the J gene lost 4 bases, with 14 bases spanning the gap. Here the CDR3 reads CASSRVGTRYNEQFF. CDR3 sequence (DNA): TGTGCCAGCAGCCGGGTGGGGACAAGATACAATGAGCAGTTCTTC.

V usage is TRBV7-2 and J usage is TRBJ2-7; the match to TRBD2 covers 13 bases. With V trimmed by 3 bases and J by 2 bases, 4 bases remained unmatched. The V gene's germline CDR1 is SGHTA and CDR2 FQGNSA. CDR3 length: 16 amino acids. DNA for the CDR3: TGTGCCAGCAGCTTGAGACTAGCGGGGGGACCCTACGAGCAGTACTTC. This gives the protein CASSLRLAGGPYEQYF.

This clonotype was found many times. The chain uses TRBV7-9 and TRBJ1-1, with unresolved D. Trimming took 5 bases from V and 4 from J, leaving 14 bases between them. This CDR3 has 14 residues. CDR1 is SEHNR, CDR2 FQNEAQ, per germline (reference sequence). CDR3 bases: TGTGCCAGCAGCCCTCAAATACCGGGCACTGAAGCTTTCTTT. Amino acid sequence: CASSPQIPGTEAFF.

The table lists this clonotype with many counts. This chain connects TRBV24-1 to TRBJ1-2; 7 positions agree with TRBD1. The CDR3 is 16 amino acids. Germline V gene data show CDR1 as KGHDR and CDR2 as SFDVKD. J gave up 6 bases and V 4 bases, and 13 bases lay outside the gene matches. CDR3 in amino acids: CATSDPFRQGLDGYTF. CDR3 DNA: TGTGCCACCAGTGACCCATTCAGACAGGGTTTGGATGGCTACACCTTC.

This clonotype occurred many times. V gene TRBV3-1 combines with J gene TRBJ1-6; D unclear. Germline loops: CDR1 LGHDT, CDR2 YNNKEL (reference sequence). This CDR3 is built from 15 residues. The V gene lost 4 bases and the J gene lost 5 bases, with 12 bases spanning the gap. The CDR3 region has the DNA TGTGCCAGCAGCCTTAGCCGGGGTGATAATTCACCCCTCCACTTT. Residues: CASSLSRGDNSPLHF. The full variable domain, rest sourced from reference TRBV3-1 and TRBJ1-6, is DTAVSQTPKYLVTQMGNDKSIKCEQNLGHDTMYWYKQDSKKFLKIMFSYNNKELIINETVPNRFSPKSPDKAHLNLHINSLELGDSAVYFCASSLSRGDNSPLHFGNGTRLTVT.

The gene calls are TRBV11-3 and TRBJ2-7, with 11 bases fitting TRBD1. There are 15 residues in the CDR3. V was pared by 2 bases and J by 3 bases, with 3 bases of the junction left unmatched. Germline CDR1 and CDR2: SGHNT and YENEEA. The chain's CDR3 is CASSLSGTGGYEQYF. CDR3 sequence (DNA): TGTGCCAGCAGCTTAAGCGGGACAGGGGGCTACGAGCAGTACTTC.

In its sample, this clonotype was seen many times. V gene TRBV6-2 or TRBV6-3 combines with J gene TRBJ2-3, with D uncertain. The CDR3 consists of 13 residues. V dropped 8 bases and J dropped 4 bases, with 13 bases sitting between them. Germline CDR1 MNHEY, CDR2 SVGEGT. CDR3 amino acids: CASANPFPDTQYF. Written as DNA, the CDR3 is TGTGCCAGCGCTAATCCATTCCCAGATACGCAGTATTTT.

The chain carries TRBV4-1 and TRBJ2-4; D tentatively reads TRBD1 or TRBD2 (5 bases each). Trimming pared 0 bases from V and 9 bases from J, leaving 21 bases between. The CDR3 length is 17 residues. CDR1 is MGHRA and CDR2 is YSYEKL in the germline V gene. CDR3: CASSQEAEGRFGPIQYF. CDR3 DNA sequence: TGCGCCAGCAGCCAAGAAGCTGAGGGGCGCTTCGGGCCCATTCAGTACTTC.

The gene calls are TRBV15 and TRBJ1-5; no clear D. V dropped 0 bases and J dropped 5 bases, with 5 bases sitting between them. The CDR3 is 13 residues long. The V gene's germline CDR1 is LNHNV and CDR2 YYDKDF (reference sequence). CDR3 coding DNA: TGTGCCACCAGCAGAGATGTAGATCAGCCCCAGCATTTT. Protein: CATSRDVDQPQHF.

This clonotype has only a few counts. Germline is not matched at one junction end, which may reflect a read error. This chain uses TRBV7-2 with TRBJ2-2, with D hard to call. CDR3 length: 16 amino acids. In germline, CDR1 is SGHTA, CDR2 FQGNSA. CDR3 nucleotide sequence: TGTGCCAGCAGTTTAGGTGGCAGGACGAACACCGGGGAGCTGTTTTTT. Its translation: CASSLGGRTNTGELFF.

This clonotype was seen at least ten times. DNA of the CDR3: TGCGCCAGCAGTGAGCCCGCCGGGCCCCAGCATTTT. Translation gives CASSEPAGPQHF. The chain couples TRBV10-2 to TRBJ1-5; D is ambiguous. CDR1 and CDR2 (germline): WSHSY, SAAADI. With 2 bases removed from V and 9 bases from J, the gap between germline ends came to 8 bases. This CDR3 contains 12 residues.

This clonotype has only a few counts. The V and J genes are TRBV7-9 and TRBJ2-1, with 7 bases that match TRBD2. V dropped 3 bases and J dropped 10; count of bases not matched to a gene: 3. Germline V gene sequence: CDR1 SEHNR, CDR2 FQNEAQ (reference sequence). The CDR3 covers 12 residues. The CDR3 is CASSFTSVEQFF. CDR3 nucleotide sequence: TGTGCCAGCAGCTTTACTAGCGTCGAGCAGTTCTTC.

A few counts support this clonotype. This chain connects TRBV18 to TRBJ1-1; weak D call: TRBD1 (5 bases). Germline V gene sequence: CDR1 KGHSH, CDR2 LQKENI. The CDR3 totals 15 residues. The germline V and J ends were trimmed by 0 bases and 5 bases, with 13 bases remaining between them. CDR3 in amino acids: CASSPPGQGYTEAFF. In nucleotides, the CDR3 is TGTGCCAGCTCACCACCGGGCCAGGGATATACTGAAGCTTTCTTT. Full variable domain (rest looked up from reference TRBV18 and TRBJ1-1): NAGVMQNPRHLVRRRGQEARLRCSPMKGHSHVYWYRQLPEEGLKFMVYLQKENIIDESGMPKERFSAEFPKEGPSILRIQQVVRGDSAAYFCASSPPGQGYTEAFFGQGTRLTVV.

Ten or more counts support this clonotype. V is TRBV6-6 and J is TRBJ2-7, with a possible D match to TRBD1 (7 bases). Per germline, CDR1 MNHNY and CDR2 SVGAGI (reference sequence). The CDR3 runs 15 residues. V shed 2 bases and J shed 7 bases, with 18 bases lying between them. CDR3 bases: TGTGCCAGCAGTTACGCCGAGAAGGGGGCGGGAGAGCAGTACTTC. Its protein product is CASSYAEKGAGEQYF.